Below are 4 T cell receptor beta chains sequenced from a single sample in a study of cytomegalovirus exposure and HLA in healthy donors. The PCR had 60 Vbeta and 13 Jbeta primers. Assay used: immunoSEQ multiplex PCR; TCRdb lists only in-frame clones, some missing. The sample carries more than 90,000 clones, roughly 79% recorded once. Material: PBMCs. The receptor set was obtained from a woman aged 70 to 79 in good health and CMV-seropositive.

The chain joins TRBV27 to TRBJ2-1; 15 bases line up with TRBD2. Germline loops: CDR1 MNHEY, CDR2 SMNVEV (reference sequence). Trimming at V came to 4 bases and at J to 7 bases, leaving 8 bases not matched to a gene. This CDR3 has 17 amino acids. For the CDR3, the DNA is TGTGCCAGCAGTTGGGGACTAGCGGGAGGAATGCGTAATGAGCAGTTCTTC. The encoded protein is CASSWGLAGGMRNEQFF.

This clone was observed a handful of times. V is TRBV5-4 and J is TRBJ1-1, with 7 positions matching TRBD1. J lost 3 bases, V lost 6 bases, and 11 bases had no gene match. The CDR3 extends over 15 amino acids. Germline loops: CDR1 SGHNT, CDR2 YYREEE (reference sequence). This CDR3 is CASTLVGGLDTEAFF. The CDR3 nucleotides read TGTGCCAGCACCCTAGTAGGGGGCCTTGACACTGAAGCTTTCTTT.

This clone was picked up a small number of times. The CDR3 loop reads CASSLGGQNGNTIYF. CDR3 nucleotide sequence: TGTGCCAGCAGCTTGGGGGGACAGAATGGAAACACCATATATTTT. This rearrangement joins TRBV13 to TRBJ1-3; TRBD1 aligns across 7 bases. CDR3 size: 15 residues. CDR1 and CDR2 from the germline V gene are PRHDT and FYEKMQ (reference sequence). Trimming took 3 bases from V and 3 from J; bases not matched to a gene: 5.

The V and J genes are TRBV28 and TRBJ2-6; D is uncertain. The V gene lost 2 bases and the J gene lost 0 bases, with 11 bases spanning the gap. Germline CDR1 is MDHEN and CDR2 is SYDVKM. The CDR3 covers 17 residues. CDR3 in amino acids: CASSLVVGLSGANVLTF. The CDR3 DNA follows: TGTGCCAGCAGTTTAGTAGTGGGCCTCTCTGGGGCCAACGTCCTGACTTTC.